This T cell receptor beta chain stems from a study of blood T cell repertoires in COVID-19. TCRdb keeps only in-frame clones here, not all; method: immunoSEQ multiplex PCR. Of approximately 200,000 clones listed, around 90% are singletons. The CDR3 has 14 amino acids. The V and J ends lost 6 bases and 12 bases respectively, with 20 bases between them. Germline loops: CDR1 MDHEN, CDR2 SYDVKM. Sequences were obtained from PBMCs or T cells enriched from blood (not recorded which). The TCR originated in a young man with acute COVID-19. This rearrangement joins TRBV28 to TRBJ1-4; weak D call: TRBD1 (6 bases). The CDR3 region has the DNA TGTGCCAGCAGCACGACAGGCGGTCGGGTGGAACTGTTTTTT. It translates to CASSTTGGRVELFF.